One sample yielded the 4 T cell receptor beta chains listed below, sequenced in a study of T cells in Graves' hyperthyroidism and ophthalmopathy. Regions amplified from RNA transcripts were the TCR beta CDR3 regions. TCR CDR3 underwent first-round RT-PCR with the HTBI primer set. TCRdb redid the calling of the multiplex PCR reads with MiXCR, one entry per CDR3 protein. The table lists 500,000 to 800,000 distinct CDR3 sequences, about 14% of them singletons. The specimen sequenced was blood. These receptor sequences come from a woman aged 45-60 years with Graves' ophthalmopathy.

This clonotype was counted at least ten times. This rearrangement joins TRBV11-2 to TRBJ2-5; D is uncertain. V lost 4 bases to trimming and J lost 1 base, with 13 bases between them. The CDR3 spans 15 residues. Per the germline V gene, CDR1 is SGHAT and CDR2 is FQNNGV. CDR3 amino acids: CASSSPPAVQETQYF. DNA for the CDR3: TGTGCCAGCAGCTCTCCCCCAGCAGTCCAAGAGACCCAGTACTTC.

Many counts were recorded for this clonotype. The chain is built from TRBV28 and TRBJ2-7; 8 bases fit TRBD1. Germline loops: CDR1 MDHEN, CDR2 SYDVKM. The CDR3 runs 15 residues. The trim removed 1 base at V and 7 bases at J, leaving 9 bases unmatched. The CDR3 loop is CASSLSGTGTKEQYF. DNA for the CDR3: TGTGCCAGCAGTTTATCCGGGACAGGTACTAAGGAGCAGTACTTC.

This clonotype was detected a few times. The chain employs TRBV14 and TRBJ2-7, with TRBD2 as a possible D gene (7 bases). The CDR3 length is 17 residues. Trimming removed 1 base at V and 0 bases at J, with 16 bases between. Germline CDR1 SGHDN, CDR2 FVKESK. Here the CDR3 DNA reads TGTGCCAGCAGCCAAGGGGTCGGGGGGCGAAGCTCCTACGAGCAGTACTTC. Its protein product is CASSQGVGGRSSYEQYF.

This clonotype was picked up a small number of times. The chain recombines TRBV5-4 with TRBJ2-1; 8 bases fit TRBD2. Unmatched junction bases numbered 7, after V lost 4 bases and J lost 4 bases. From germline, CDR1 is SGHNT and CDR2 YYREEE (reference sequence). The CDR3 runs to 15 residues. The DNA for the CDR3 is TGTGCCAGCAGCGGTGGACTAGCCGGATACAATGAGCAGTTCTTC. This translates into CASSGGLAGYNEQFF.